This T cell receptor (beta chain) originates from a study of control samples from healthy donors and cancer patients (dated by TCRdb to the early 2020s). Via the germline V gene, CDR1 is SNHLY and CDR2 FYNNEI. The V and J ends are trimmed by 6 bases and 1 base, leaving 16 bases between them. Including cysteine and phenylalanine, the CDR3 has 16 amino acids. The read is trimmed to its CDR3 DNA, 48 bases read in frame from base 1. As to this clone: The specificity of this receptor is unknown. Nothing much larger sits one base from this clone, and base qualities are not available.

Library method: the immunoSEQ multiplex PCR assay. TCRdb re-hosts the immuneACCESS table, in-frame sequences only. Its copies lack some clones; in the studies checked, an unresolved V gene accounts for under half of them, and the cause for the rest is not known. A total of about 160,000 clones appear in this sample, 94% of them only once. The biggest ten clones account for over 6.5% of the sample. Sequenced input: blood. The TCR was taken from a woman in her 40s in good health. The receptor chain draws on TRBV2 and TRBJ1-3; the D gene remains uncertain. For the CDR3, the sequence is CASSLKYGRSGNTIYF. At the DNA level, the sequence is TGTGCCAGCAGCCTGAAGTACGGAAGATCTGGAAACACCATATATTTT.